The 29 T cell receptor beta chains below come from one sample, sequenced in a study of T cell repertoires in cytomegalovirus infection. TCRdb re-called the reads with MiXCR, one entry per CDR3 protein. The table has 200,000 to 250,000 distinct CDR3 sequences, roughly 23% seen once. Sequenced: CD8+ T cells from PBMCs. These receptors originate from a human donor in good health (CMV status not recorded). Some clones in this sample may be carry-over from other donors' samples.

There are a few counts of this clonotype. The chain has TRBV12-3 or TRBV12-4 and TRBJ2-7; 9 positions agree with TRBD1. V shed 7 bases and J 1 base; nucleotides not matched to a gene: 5. The CDR3 covers 14 residues. In DNA, the CDR3 is TGTGCCAGCAAACGGACAGGGGCATCCTACGAGCAGTACTTC. This sequence encodes CASKRTGASYEQYF.

This clonotype turned up a few times. CDR3: CASSALQGSDSPLHF. The CDR3 DNA reads as TGTGCCAGCAGCGCCCTACAGGGTTCGGATTCACCCCTCCACTTT. This rearrangement joins TRBV9 to TRBJ1-6; tentatively, D is TRBD1 (6 bases). The germline V and J ends were trimmed by 3 bases and 8 bases, with 15 bases remaining between them. Germline V gene data show CDR1 as SGDLS and CDR2 as YYNGEE. The CDR3 loop spans 15 amino acids.

The chain employs TRBV10-3 and TRBJ1-4; a weak D match, TRBD1 (5 bases). This CDR3 is built from 17 residues. Germline V lookup: CDR1 ENHRY, CDR2 SYGVKD. V lost 4 bases and J lost 0, with 15 bases in between. The CDR3 region has the DNA TGTGCCATCAGTGCTGCAGGGAGGGCTGCAACTAATGAAAAACTGTTTTTT. Translated: CAISAAGRAATNEKLFF.

The rearrangement uses TRBV10-3 and TRBJ2-7; D remains unclear. V lost 10 bases and J 5 bases, leaving 12 bases between the germline ends. Germline-derived CDR1 and CDR2 are ENHRY and SYGVKD. This CDR3 has 11 residues. This CDR3 reads CATGHGHEQYF. DNA of the CDR3: TGTGCCACCGGCCACGGGCACGAGCAGTACTTC.

The chain recombines TRBV15 with TRBJ1-3, with D possibly matching TRBD1 (6 bases). The V gene's germline CDR1 is LNHNV and CDR2 YYDKDF (reference sequence). The V and J ends lost 3 bases and 0 bases respectively, with 12 bases between them. The CDR3 has 16 amino acids. As DNA, the CDR3 is TGTGCCACCAGCAGCCAGACAGGCTCCTCTGGAAACACCATATATTTT. This encodes CATSSQTGSSGNTIYF. The full variable domain, its missing parts supplied by reference TRBV15 and TRBJ1-3, is DAMVIQNPRYQVTQFGKPVTLSCSQTLNHNVMYWYQQKSSQAPKLLFHYYDKDFNNEADTPDNFQSRRPNTSFCFLDIRSPGLGDTAMYLCATSSQTGSSGNTIYFGEGSWLTVV.

This clonotype was seen many times. The chain uses TRBV28 and TRBJ2-1, with D maybe TRBD1 (6 bases). This CDR3 is 13 amino acids long. Trimming stripped 8 bases from V and 9 bases from J, with 17 bases between. CDR1 is MDHEN and CDR2 is SYDVKM in the germline V gene. CDR3 region: CASGIQGSGEQFF. The CDR3 region has the DNA TGTGCCAGCGGCATACAGGGATCCGGTGAGCAGTTCTTC.

This chain uses TRBV7-9 with TRBJ1-5; tentative D call: TRBD1 (5 bases). V was shortened by 8 bases and J by 7 bases, with 15 bases between the two germline ends. The germline V gene has CDR1 SEHNR and CDR2 FQNEAQ (reference sequence). There are 13 residues in the CDR3. The CDR3 DNA follows: TGTGCCAGCGGACCCTTGGGGGGACAGCCCCAGCATTTT. This translates into CASGPLGGQPQHF.

The chain recombines TRBV7-3 with TRBJ2-3, with 8 bases matching TRBD1. Germline V gene sequence: CDR1 SGHTA, CDR2 FQGTGA. The trim removed 2 bases at V and 5 bases at J, leaving 6 bases unmatched. CDR3 size: 15 residues. The DNA for the CDR3 is TGTGCCAGCAGCTTAGGCAGGGGGCGGAGAGATACGCAGTATTTT. This codes for CASSLGRGRRDTQYF.

This clonotype was observed a handful of times. The genes are TRBV12-3 or TRBV12-4 and TRBJ2-7; TRBD1 aligns across 8 bases. The CDR3 runs 16 residues. V shed 1 base and J 0 bases; nucleotides not matched to a gene: 5. In DNA, the CDR3 is TGTGCCAGCAGTTTAGTCCGGGACAGGAACTCCTACGAGCAGTACTTC. Amino acids: CASSLVRDRNSYEQYF.

The chain links TRBV28 to TRBJ2-7; D is perhaps TRBD1 or TRBD2 (6 bases each). Trimming took off 4 bases at V and 4 bases at J, with 17 bases between the two ends. The CDR3 runs 15 residues. CDR1 and CDR2 from the germline V gene are MDHEN and SYDVKM. DNA for the CDR3: TGTGCCAGCAGTTCCTGGCCAGGGGAGGATTACGAGCAGTACTTC. Translating it yields CASSSWPGEDYEQYF.

This clonotype occurred a few times. The gene calls are TRBV5-4 and TRBJ2-1; D gene unclear. The germline V gene encodes CDR1 SGHNT and CDR2 YYREEE (reference sequence). The CDR3 spans 13 residues. The V end was cut by 2 bases, the J end by 10 bases, with 13 bases between. The CDR3 loop reads CASSLGQPGEQFF. DNA of the CDR3: TGTGCCAGCAGCTTAGGGCAGCCGGGCGAGCAGTTCTTC.

The J gene is TRBJ1-2, the V gene TRBV28; D gene ambiguous. The CDR3 is 14 amino acids. Trimming stripped 5 bases from V and 3 bases from J, with 13 bases between. Germline CDR1 reads MDHEN; CDR2 reads SYDVKM. CDR3 sequence: CASSGERPYYGYTF. CDR3 DNA sequence: TGTGCCAGCAGTGGGGAACGACCATACTATGGCTACACCTTC.

This clonotype was seen a few times. The chain joins TRBV20-1 to TRBJ2-1; perhaps TRBD1 as D (6 bases). The germline gives CDR1 DFQATT, CDR2 SNEGSKA (reference sequence). The CDR3 runs 17 residues. V was clipped by 6 bases and J by 2 bases, with 23 bases between them. The CDR3 sequence is CSAQGRGWQGPYNEQFF. The CDR3 DNA reads TGCAGTGCCCAAGGAAGGGGGTGGCAGGGACCCTACAATGAGCAGTTCTTC.

Only a few counts were recorded for this clonotype. J is TRBJ2-3 and V is TRBV20-1; TRBD2 matches at 9 bases. Per germline, CDR1 DFQATT and CDR2 SNEGSKA (reference sequence). The CDR3 loop spans 14 amino acids. With V trimmed by 6 bases and J by 1 base, 5 bases remained unmatched. In DNA form, the CDR3 reads TGCAGTGCGGGTTGGACTAGCGGCACAGATACGCAGTATTTT. It translates to CSAGWTSGTDTQYF.

CDR3 DNA: TGTGCCAGCAGTTACTCCCATCTGGCCGATACGCAGTATTTT. Its protein is CASSYSHLADTQYF. The chain couples TRBV6-5 to TRBJ2-3; D is unclear. The CDR3 is made up of 14 amino acids. V lost 0 bases and J lost 6, with 10 bases in between. Per germline, CDR1 MNHEY and CDR2 SVGAGI.

This clonotype has just a few counts. CDR3 region: CASSLSTTREAFF. The CDR3 DNA is TGTGCCAGCAGCTTATCCACAACCCGGGAAGCTTTCTTT. The chain links TRBV7-2 to TRBJ1-1; the D is unclear. Trimming left V 2 bases short and J 8 bases short, with 12 bases between. The CDR3 covers 13 residues. CDR1 and CDR2 (germline): SGHTA, FQGNSA.

This clonotype was detected only a few times. CDR3 in amino acids: CAIREETVSNGYTF. In DNA form, the CDR3 reads TGTGCCATCAGAGAGGAAACAGTTTCCAATGGCTACACCTTC. The chain joins TRBV10-3 to TRBJ1-2, with D uncertain. The CDR3 is 14 amino acids. V lost 6 bases and J 6 bases, leaving 17 bases between the germline ends. Germline-derived CDR1 and CDR2 are ENHRY and SYGVKD.

The V call is TRBV7-9, the J call TRBJ2-3, with 12 bases aligning to TRBD2. The germline V gene has CDR1 SEHNR and CDR2 FQNEAQ (reference sequence). CDR3 size: 17 residues. Trimming at V came to 0 bases and at J to 3 bases, leaving 4 bases not matched to a gene. The CDR3 coding sequence is TGTGCCAGCAGCTTAGCGCTAGCGGGGGGGCATACAGATACGCAGTATTTT. Protein: CASSLALAGGHTDTQYF.

This clonotype was counted only a few times. CDR3 sequence reads: CASSLATSGGKTQYF. CDR3 DNA sequence: TGTGCCAGCAGCTTAGCGACTAGCGGGGGGAAGACCCAGTACTTC. This chain connects TRBV7-9 to TRBJ2-5; 13 bases fit TRBD2. Germline V gene data show CDR1 as SEHNR and CDR2 as FQNEAQ (reference sequence). J gave up 6 bases and V 0 bases, and 1 base lay outside the gene matches. The CDR3 sequence is 15 residues long. The full variable domain, its missing parts supplied by reference TRBV7-9 and TRBJ2-5, is DTGVSQNPRHKITKRGQNVTFRCDPISEHNRLYWYRQTLGQGPEFLTYFQNEAQLEKSRLLSDRFSAERPKGSFSTLEIQRTEQGDSAMYLCASSLATSGGKTQYFGPGTRLLVL.

This clonotype was counted ten times or more. This chain uses TRBV12-5 with TRBJ2-1, with TRBD2 identical over 12 bases. Trimming at V came to 5 bases and at J to 0 bases, leaving 5 bases not matched to a gene. The CDR3 length is 17 residues. Looked up from germline, CDR1 is LGHNT and CDR2 is FRNRAP. The CDR3 protein is CASGLGLAGSSYNEQFF. The CDR3 DNA is TGTGCTAGTGGTCTAGGACTAGCGGGGAGCTCCTACAATGAGCAGTTCTTC.

The table lists this clonotype with a few counts. This chain uses TRBV6-1 with TRBJ2-1, with 11 bases aligning to TRBD2. The CDR3 contains 19 residues. Per the germline V gene, CDR1 is MNHNS and CDR2 is SASEGT. Trimming cost V 0 bases and J 3 bases; bases outside gene matches: 10. The CDR3: CASSEASPRLAGYYNEQFF. CDR3 sequence (DNA): TGTGCCAGCAGTGAAGCGTCCCCGCGACTAGCGGGGTACTACAATGAGCAGTTCTTC.

Only a few counts were recorded for this clonotype. V usage is TRBV7-9 and J usage is TRBJ2-3, with D maybe TRBD1 (6 bases). Trimming took off 6 bases at V and 4 bases at J, with 14 bases between the two ends. CDR1 SEHNR and CDR2 FQNEAQ come from the germline V gene (reference sequence). The CDR3 contains 14 residues. As DNA, the CDR3 is TGTGCCAGCAGATTCGGGACACTCCCAGATACGCAGTATTTT. This translates into CASRFGTLPDTQYF.

This chain links TRBV23-1 with TRBJ2-1, with 10 bases matching TRBD2. TRBV23-1 counts as an open reading frame of uncertain function. The CDR3 sequence is 14 residues long. V was pared by 8 bases and J by 7 bases, with 8 bases of the junction left unmatched. In DNA form, the CDR3 reads TGCGCCAGCTTTAGCGGGGGGCGAGGAAATGAGCAGTTCTTC. Amino acids: CASFSGGRGNEQFF.

This clonotype was seen more than once but under ten times. The chain uses TRBV20-1 and TRBJ1-2; no firm D call. The CDR3 consists of 13 residues. CDR1 and CDR2 from the germline V gene are DFQATT and SNEGSKA (reference sequence). Trimming left V 3 bases short and J 1 base short, with 9 bases between. The CDR3 bases are TGCAGTGCTAGGCGGGGAAATAACTATGGCTACACCTTC. Translating it yields CSARRGNNYGYTF.

This clonotype has just a few counts. The chain employs TRBV7-2 and TRBJ2-7; TRBD2 aligns across 10 bases. Germline V gene sequence: CDR1 SGHTA, CDR2 FQGNSA. This CDR3 region has 18 residues. The trim removed 2 bases at V and 5 bases at J, leaving 15 bases unmatched. The CDR3 DNA is TGTGCCAGCAGCTTAAACTGGCTAGCGGGAGCCAAAATTCACGAGCAGTACTTC. This gives the protein CASSLNWLAGAKIHEQYF.

The chain uses TRBV6-6 and TRBJ2-3, with D hard to call. This CDR3 contains 14 residues. Germline-derived CDR1 and CDR2 are MNHNY and SVGAGI (reference sequence). V lost 2 bases and J lost 4, with 10 bases in between. CDR3 nucleotide sequence: TGTGCCAGCAGTTACGCCTTGACCCCAGATACGCAGTATTTT. It specifies CASSYALTPDTQYF.

V and J are TRBV29-1 and TRBJ2-4; 11 nucleotides match TRBD2. V lost 3 bases and J lost 6; bases outside the gene matches: 10. The length of the CDR3 is 16 residues. Per the germline V gene, CDR1 is SQVTM and CDR2 is ANQGSEA. The CDR3 sequence: CSVEGSGLAVGNIQYF. CDR3 nucleotide sequence: TGCAGCGTTGAGGGTTCGGGACTAGCGGTTGGAAACATTCAGTACTTC.

This chain joins TRBV4-2 and TRBJ2-7; 10 bases agree with TRBD2. Trimming at V came to 1 base and at J to 0 bases, leaving 3 bases not matched to a gene. CDR1 is LGHNA and CDR2 is YNFKEQ in the germline V gene. The CDR3 sequence is 16 residues long. The CDR3 region has the DNA TGTGCCAGCAGCCAAGCCGCTAGCGGGAGCTCCTACGAGCAGTACTTC. Its protein product is CASSQAASGSSYEQYF.

This clonotype was detected ten times or more. The rearrangement uses TRBV6-1 and TRBJ2-5; 8 bases map to TRBD2. Germline V gives CDR1 MNHNS, CDR2 SASEGT. The CDR3 has 13 amino acids. Germline trimming cut 7 bases from V and 4 bases from J; bases unmatched to any gene: 5. In DNA, the CDR3 is TGTGCCAGCACACTAGCGGTAGGAGAGACCCAGTACTTC. Amino acids: CASTLAVGETQYF.